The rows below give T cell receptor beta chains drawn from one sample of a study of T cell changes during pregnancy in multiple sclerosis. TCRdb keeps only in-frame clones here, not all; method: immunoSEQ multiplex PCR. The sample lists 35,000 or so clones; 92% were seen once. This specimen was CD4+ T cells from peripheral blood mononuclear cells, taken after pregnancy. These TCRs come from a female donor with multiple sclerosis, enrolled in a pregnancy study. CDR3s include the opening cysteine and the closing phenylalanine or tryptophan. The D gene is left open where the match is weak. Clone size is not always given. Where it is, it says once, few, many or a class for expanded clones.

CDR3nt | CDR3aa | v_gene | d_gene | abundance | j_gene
TGTGCCTGGACTGGGGGGGTCTCCTCTGGGGCCAACGTCCTGACTTTC | CAWTGGVSSGANVLTF | TRBV30 | TRBD2 | . | TRBJ2-6
TGTGCCAGCAGTATTTTGCAGAATCAGCCCCAGCATTTT | CASSILQNQPQHF | TRBV2 | . | . | TRBJ1-5
TGCGCCAGCAGCGGAGGACAGAGTTTTAACTATGGCTACACCTTC | CASSGGQSFNYGYTF | TRBV5-1 | . | . | TRBJ1-2
TGTGCCAGCAGCTTGAGTTGGAGGACCTACGAGCAGTACTTC | CASSLSWRTYEQYF | TRBV5-4 | . | . | TRBJ2-7
TGCAGCGTCCGACAGGCCCTAGCCAAAAACATTCAGTACTTC | CSVRQALAKNIQYF | TRBV29-1 | . | . | TRBJ2-4
TGTGCCAGCAGAGGACTAGCGGGGGGTAATAATGAGCAGTTCTTC | CASRGLAGGNNEQFF | TRBV6-5 | TRBD2 | few | TRBJ2-1
TGTGCCAGCAGTTCACCCGGCGGGGCTGAAGCTTTCTTT | CASSSPGGAEAFF | TRBV27 | . | once | TRBJ1-1
TGCAGCGTTGAGGGGGGGGGCCGCCCAGATACGCAGTATTTT | CSVEGGGRPDTQYF | TRBV29-1 | . | . | TRBJ2-3
TGTGCCAGCGGAGGGAGGGGGGCCCAAGCCTACGAGCAGTACTTC | CASGGRGAQAYEQYF | TRBV2 | . | . | TRBJ2-7
TGTGCCAGCAGAGTAAAGGGACTCCCAGGGCCAGATACGCAGTATTTT | CASRVKGLPGPDTQYF | TRBV27 | . | . | TRBJ2-3
TGTGCCAGCAGCGCTCTAGCGGGGGGCACAGATACGCAGTATTTT | CASSALAGGTDTQYF | TRBV9 | TRBD2 | . | TRBJ2-3
TGTGCCAGCAGAGAAGGCGGGGAGTTACCGCGAGCTTTCTTT | CASREGGELPRAFF | TRBV28 | . | . | TRBJ1-1
TGTGCCAGCAGTTACAGGGGCTATGGCTACACCTTC | CASSYRGYGYTF | TRBV6-5 | . | . | TRBJ1-2
TGTGCCAGCAGTGAAGCGGCGACGAGCGGGGGGCTGATGTTCTTC | CASSEAATSGGLMFF | TRBV2 | TRBD2 | . | TRBJ2-1
TGTGCCAGCACCTTATTAGCGGCAAACAATGAGCAGTTCTTC | CASTLLAANNEQFF | TRBV7-2 | . | . | TRBJ2-1
TGTGCCAGCAGCCAAAACAGGGGGACGAATGGCTACACCTTC | CASSQNRGTNGYTF | TRBV7-9 | TRBD1 | once | TRBJ1-2
TGTGCCAGCCTGGCGCAGGGGCGCTCCTACGAGCAGTACTTC | CASLAQGRSYEQYF | TRBV2 | . | . | TRBJ2-7
TGCGCCAGCAGCGAGCTCACAGGGGGAGCAAACACTGAAGCTTTCTTT | CASSELTGGANTEAFF | TRBV5-1 | TRBD1 | once | TRBJ1-1